These 27 T cell receptor beta chains originate from one sample sequenced in a study of control samples from healthy donors and cancer patients. TCRdb keeps only in-frame clones here, not all; method: immunoSEQ multiplex PCR. This sample carries approximately 58,000 clones, about 90% of them seen once, and the ten largest clones take roughly 13%. The sequenced material came from PBMCs. Source of these receptors: a woman aged 55-69 years with lung cancer.

This clone was recorded once. V usage is TRBV5-4 and J usage is TRBJ1-1; possible D gene TRBD1, 6 bases. This CDR3 spans 14 amino acids. V was pared by 0 bases and J by 4 bases, with 10 bases between. The germline CDR1 and CDR2 sequences are SGHNT and YYREEE (reference sequence). As DNA, the CDR3 is TGTGCCAGCAGCTTGGGGGGGCCAGGCACTGAAGCTTTCTTT. It yields the protein CASSLGGPGTEAFF.

The V gene is TRBV6-5, the J gene TRBJ2-3; D gene ambiguous. Germline V CDR1 and CDR2: MNHEY, SVGAGI. Deletions cut 6 bases from V and 4 bases from J, with 11 bases between. The CDR3 has 13 residues. In DNA, the CDR3 is TGTGCCAGCAGGCCGTTTTCTGCAGATACGCAGTATTTT. Its translation: CASRPFSADTQYF.

This clone was recorded once. The CDR3 loop reads CASSGGGSGNTIYF. The DNA for the CDR3 is TGTGCCAGTTCAGGGGGTGGTTCTGGAAACACCATATATTTT. The chain has TRBV19 and TRBJ1-3; 7 bases match TRBD1. V was pared by 8 bases and J by 1 base, with 5 bases of the junction left unmatched. Germline loops: CDR1 LNHDA, CDR2 SQIVND (reference sequence). This CDR3 has 14 residues.

The rearrangement uses TRBV6-5 and TRBJ2-7, with D tentatively TRBD1 (5 bases). The CDR3 is 11 residues long. Germline V gene lookup returns CDR1 MNHEY and CDR2 SVGAGI. Trimming left V 7 bases short and J 6 bases short, with 10 bases between. CDR3 sequence reads: CASKGPFEQYF. The CDR3 region has the DNA TGTGCCAGCAAGGGGCCCTTCGAGCAGTACTTC.

The chain carries TRBV7-9 and TRBJ1-6; the D gene is possibly TRBD1 (6 bases). This CDR3 contains 15 residues. V was pared by 3 bases and J by 5 bases, with 11 bases between. Germline V lookup: CDR1 SEHNR, CDR2 FQNEAQ (reference sequence). CDR3 bases: TGTGCCAGCAGCTTCGGACAGACTGATAATTCACCCCTCCACTTT. It codes for CASSFGQTDNSPLHF.

The genes are TRBV10-3 and TRBJ2-5; 9 bases are a match to TRBD2. The V gene end was trimmed by 10 bases and the J gene end by 7 bases; junction bases not matched to a gene: 13. Germline values: CDR1 ENHRY, CDR2 SYGVKD. The CDR3 contains 14 residues. The DNA for the CDR3 is TGTGCCACCGGGGCGGGGGGGCCTAGAGGGACCCAGTACTTC. Its translation is CATGAGGPRGTQYF.

To note about this clone: At one of its ends the junction is not consistent with the germline gene, which may arise from a read error. V and J are TRBV5-1 and TRBJ2-7, with 13 bases aligning to TRBD2. Germline CDR1 and CDR2: SGHRS and YFSETQ. CDR3 length equals 15 residues. CDR3 residues: CASSSDPGLAGTGNF. The CDR3 DNA is TGCGCCAGCAGCTCAGATCCGGGACTAGCGGGGACGGGGAACTTC.

This rearrangement joins TRBV28 to TRBJ1-5; D ambiguous. The ends were cut back, 8 bases at V and 0 bases at J, with 11 bases in the middle. The CDR3 loop spans 14 amino acids. In germline, CDR1 is MDHEN, CDR2 SYDVKM. The CDR3 DNA sequence: TGTGCCAGCGGAACAAGTTATAGCAATCAGCCCCAGCATTTT. Protein: CASGTSYSNQPQHF.

The chain carries TRBV5-6 and TRBJ1-3; D remains ambiguous. The ends were cut back, 0 bases at V and 0 bases at J, with 4 bases in the middle. Germline V gene lookup returns CDR1 SGHDT and CDR2 YYEEEE. This CDR3 has 14 residues. CDR3 DNA: TGTGCCAGCAGCTTGGTCACCTCTGGAAACACCATATATTTT. The encoded protein is CASSLVTSGNTIYF.

The chain is built from TRBV6-5 and TRBJ2-3; TRBD1 might be the D (5 bases). The germline V gene encodes CDR1 MNHEY and CDR2 SVGAGI. CDR3 length: 15 amino acids. V lost 4 bases to trimming and J lost 6 bases, with 17 bases between them. CDR3 DNA: TGTGCCAGCAGTTCTAGACAGCGCCAGGCGGATACGCAGTATTTT. Its translation is CASSSRQRQADTQYF.

The chain recombines TRBV19 with TRBJ1-5, with D maybe TRBD1 (6 bases). This CDR3 region has 14 residues. V gave up 5 bases and J gave up 6 bases, with 14 bases separating them. Germline lookup yields CDR1 LNHDA and CDR2 SQIVND (reference sequence). CDR3 coding DNA: TGTGCCAGTAGTGTACAGGGCCTGGGTCAGCCCCAGCATTTT. Protein product: CASSVQGLGQPQHF.

The rearrangement uses TRBV28 and TRBJ1-2, with a tentative D call TRBD1 (5 bases). Germline-derived CDR1 and CDR2 are MDHEN and SYDVKM. V was clipped by 2 bases and J by 8 bases, with 21 bases between them. The CDR3 length is 16 residues. DNA of the CDR3: TGTGCCAGCAGTTTACGAGGGAGAGGGGTTCCGGGCGGCTACACCTTC. Translation: CASSLRGRGVPGGYTF.

This chain links TRBV6-5 with TRBJ2-7; TRBD1 aligns across 11 bases. The CDR3 has 15 amino acids. Germline loops: CDR1 MNHEY, CDR2 SVGAGI. V was pared by 6 bases and J by 3 bases, with 7 bases of the junction left unmatched. CDR3 region: CASSSLGTGGYEQYF. The CDR3, as DNA: TGTGCCAGCAGCTCACTCGGGACAGGGGGCTACGAGCAGTACTTC.

This rearrangement joins TRBV28 to TRBJ1-2; D call uncertain. Trimming pared 2 bases from V and 3 bases from J, leaving 4 bases between. The CDR3 runs to 12 residues. Germline CDR1 MDHEN, CDR2 SYDVKM. As DNA, the CDR3 is TGTGCCAGCAGTTTACGCGACTATGGCTACACCTTC. Its translation is CASSLRDYGYTF.

V gene TRBV11-3 combines with J gene TRBJ2-1, with D unresolved. There are 15 residues in the CDR3. Trimming left V 0 bases short and J 3 bases short, with 9 bases between. Germline assignment: CDR1 SGHNT and CDR2 YENEEA. CDR3 sequence: CASSLDSAGYNEQFF. CDR3 nucleotide sequence: TGTGCCAGCAGCTTAGACAGCGCAGGCTACAATGAGCAGTTCTTC. Drawing the rest from reference TRBV11-3 and TRBJ2-1, the complete variable domain is EAGVVQSPRYKIIEKKQPVAFWCNPISGHNTLYWYLQNLGQGPELLIRYENEEAVDDSQLPKDRFSAERLKGVDSTLKIQPAELGDSAVYLCASSLDSAGYNEQFFGPGTRLTVL.

This clone was detected only once. The chain combines TRBV5-5 with TRBJ1-3, with 8 bases aligning to TRBD1. The V gene's germline CDR1 is SGHKS and CDR2 YYEKEE (reference sequence). The CDR3 sequence is 16 residues long. After removal of 3 bases from V and 0 bases from J, the junction contained 5 bases not matched to a gene. The CDR3 nucleotides read TGTGCCAGCAGCTCACTAGACAGGGGCTCTGGAAACACCATATATTTT. Translated, it gives CASSSLDRGSGNTIYF.

For the CDR3, the DNA is TGTGCCAGCACCAAAAAACAGGGCCTTTACGAGCAGTACTTC. This translates into CASTKKQGLYEQYF. The genes are TRBV27 and TRBJ2-7; possibly TRBD1 for D (6 bases). The germline V gene encodes CDR1 MNHEY and CDR2 SMNVEV (reference sequence). The CDR3 loop spans 14 amino acids. With 7 bases removed from V and 4 bases from J, the gap between germline ends came to 17 bases.

This clone was observed once. The chain uses TRBV2 and TRBJ1-1, with D unresolved. Trimming took off 6 bases at V and 11 bases at J, with 16 bases between the two ends. The CDR3 totals 12 residues. CDR1 is SNHLY, CDR2 FYNNEI, per germline. CDR3 DNA: TGTGCCAGCAGCCTAAGTCCCAATAGGGCTTTCTTT. It encodes CASSLSPNRAFF.

The chain carries TRBV3-1 (or the pseudogene TRBV3-2) and TRBJ2-5, with D perhaps TRBD2 (6 bases). Between the trimmed V and J ends, which lost 2 bases and 5 bases, there was a span of 12 bases. Germline loops: CDR1 LGHDT, CDR2 YNNKEL (reference sequence). This CDR3 is 14 amino acids long. In DNA form, the CDR3 reads TGTGCCAGCAGCCAAAATTGGGGGGTTGAGACCCAGTACTTC. Translated: CASSQNWGVETQYF.

The V call is TRBV27, the J call TRBJ2-7; TRBD1 or TRBD2 may be the D gene (5 bases each). V shed 5 bases and J shed 1 base, with 12 bases lying between them. CDR1 MNHEY and CDR2 SMNVEV come from the germline V gene (reference sequence). This CDR3 comprises 14 residues. CDR3 sequence: CASSQGRGSYEQYF. The DNA of the CDR3 is TGTGCCAGCAGTCAGGGACGGGGTTCCTACGAGCAGTACTTC.

The CDR3 sequence: CASSLLRTASDSPLHF. CDR3 nucleotide sequence: TGTGCCAGCAGTCTACTCCGGACAGCGTCAGATTCACCCCTCCACTTT. V gene TRBV27 combines with J gene TRBJ1-6, with D possibly TRBD1 on 6 matching bases. Per the germline V gene, CDR1 is MNHEY and CDR2 is SMNVEV (reference sequence). The CDR3 runs 16 residues. V was trimmed by 5 bases and J by 8 bases, leaving 19 bases between them.

The V and J genes are TRBV15 and TRBJ2-7; D is possibly TRBD2 (5 bases). The V gene's germline CDR1 is LNHNV and CDR2 YYDKDF (reference sequence). With 3 bases removed from V and 2 bases from J, the gap between germline ends came to 17 bases. The CDR3 sequence is 16 residues long. CDR3 sequence reads: CATSSSATADAYEQYF. The CDR3 DNA follows: TGTGCCACCAGCAGCTCCGCCACAGCGGACGCCTACGAGCAGTACTTC.

The V call is TRBV9, the J call TRBJ1-3; D is ambiguous. The CDR3 has 16 amino acids. V dropped 1 base and J dropped 0 bases, with 11 bases sitting between them. Germline lookup yields CDR1 SGDLS and CDR2 YYNGEE. The DNA of the CDR3 is TGTGCCAGCAGCGTAATGTTCCGACTCTCTGGAAACACCATATATTTT. Translated, it gives CASSVMFRLSGNTIYF. The full variable domain, its missing parts supplied by reference TRBV9 and TRBJ1-3, is DSGVTQTPKHLITATGQRVTLRCSPRSGDLSVYWYQQSLDQGLQFLIQYYNGEERAKGNILERFSAQQFPDLHSELNLSSLELGDSALYFCASSVMFRLSGNTIYFGEGSWLTVV.

The V and J genes are TRBV19 and TRBJ1-4; D is unresolved. Germline V gene data show CDR1 as LNHDA and CDR2 as SQIVND (reference sequence). This CDR3 has 14 amino acids. Trimming cost V 6 bases and J 0 bases, with 8 bases left between them. The CDR3 region is CASRRKATNEKLFF. CDR3 coding DNA: TGTGCCAGTAGGCGGAAGGCAACTAATGAAAAACTGTTTTTT.

This chain joins TRBV5-1 and TRBJ1-5, with TRBD1 as a possible D gene (6 bases). This CDR3 comprises 16 residues. V was trimmed by 0 bases and J by 11 bases, leaving 21 bases between them. CDR1 and CDR2 (germline): SGHRS, YFSETQ. The CDR3 region is CASSLGIPPGQSAQHF. The CDR3 DNA follows: TGCGCCAGCAGCTTGGGCATCCCGCCCGGACAGTCAGCCCAGCATTTT.

The chain combines TRBV28 with TRBJ2-7; a weak D match, TRBD2 (7 bases). Deletions cut 5 bases from V and 4 bases from J, with 15 bases between. Germline V gives CDR1 MDHEN, CDR2 SYDVKM. CDR3 size: 14 residues. CDR3 nucleotides: TGTGCCAGCAGTCGAAGAGGGGGGGCTTACGAGCAGTACTTC. Protein product: CASSRRGGAYEQYF.

The chain carries TRBV3-1 (or the pseudogene TRBV3-2) and TRBJ1-2; 7 bases map to TRBD1. This CDR3 comprises 17 residues. The germline V gene encodes CDR1 LGHDT and CDR2 YNNKEL (reference sequence). V trimming: 1 base; J trimming: 8 bases; junction bases outside the gene matches: 16. The CDR3 nucleotides read TGTGCCAGCAGCCAAGGAGGGGCTATACAGGGGTCTCGCGGCTACACCTTC. Translated: CASSQGGAIQGSRGYTF.